The next 8 T cell receptor beta chains were all read from a single sample in a study of Ad26.COV2.S vaccination and SARS-CoV-2 variants. Treatment defined: 15 to 20 received Ad26.COV2.S at low or high dose, single or two shots; a few received placebo; per-sample allocation not given. Sampling took place 63 days after the first vaccine or placebo injection. Method: immunoSEQ multiplex PCR; TCRdb's copy keeps in-frame clones and lacks some. Among 200,000 to 300,000 clones listed, around nine tenths were seen once. The sequencing used peripheral blood, collected in a trial of Ad26.COV2.S vaccine versus placebo. These receptors all stem from a person between 18 and 65 years old who received the Ad26.COV2.S COVID-19 vaccine or a placebo.

The chain joins TRBV15 to TRBJ2-1; D might be TRBD1 or TRBD2, each matching 5 bases. The germline gives CDR1 LNHNV, CDR2 YYDKDF (reference sequence). This CDR3 spans 14 amino acids. V was cut by 3 bases and J by 8 bases, with 14 bases left in between. The CDR3 DNA sequence: TGTGCCACCAGCAGCCGGGACCCCCCCTATGAGCAGTTCTTC. Translation gives CATSSRDPPYEQFF.

V usage is TRBV11-1 and J usage is TRBJ2-1; 9 bases agree with TRBD1. Germline-derived CDR1 and CDR2 are SGHAT and FQDESV (reference sequence). The trim removed 1 base at V and 6 bases at J, leaving 4 bases unmatched. This CDR3 is 15 amino acids long. CDR3 DNA sequence: TGTGCCAGCAGCTTAGTCCGGACAGGGGTCAATGAGCAGTTCTTC. Its translation: CASSLVRTGVNEQFF.

This chain uses TRBV18 with TRBJ1-1; D ambiguous. Trimming took 2 bases from V and 4 from J, leaving 5 bases between them. Per germline, CDR1 KGHSH and CDR2 LQKENI. The CDR3 spans 12 residues. CDR3 sequence: CASSPGSTEAFF. In DNA form, the CDR3 reads TGTGCCAGCTCACCAGGGTCCACTGAAGCTTTCTTT.

V and J are TRBV29-1 and TRBJ2-4; no clear D gene. The germline CDR1 and CDR2 sequences are SQVTM and ANQGSEA. The V and J ends lost 5 bases and 0 bases respectively, with 11 bases between them. This CDR3 is built from 14 residues. DNA of the CDR3: TGCAGCGTTAACTTACGCGAAGCCAAAAACATTCAGTACTTC. It encodes CSVNLREAKNIQYF.

The J gene is TRBJ2-1, the V gene TRBV7-2; weak D call: TRBD2 (5 bases). Germline CDR1 reads SGHTA; CDR2 reads FQGNSA. This CDR3 is built from 17 residues. V lost 2 bases, J lost 1 base, and 15 bases lay in between. CDR3 in amino acids: CASSLPLLAGSYNEQFF. CDR3 DNA sequence: TGTGCCAGCAGCTTACCCCTCCTAGCTGGGTCCTACAATGAGCAGTTCTTC.

The chain has TRBV18 and TRBJ2-7; the D call may be TRBD1 or TRBD2 (5 bases each). V was trimmed by 6 bases and J by 5 bases, leaving 11 bases between them. CDR3 length: 12 amino acids. The germline gives CDR1 KGHSH, CDR2 LQKENI. CDR3 protein: CASSRDPHEQYF. CDR3 nucleotides: TGTGCCAGCTCTCGGGACCCCCACGAGCAGTACTTC.

This clone was seen a handful of times. The chain combines TRBV18 with TRBJ2-7; 8 bases line up with TRBD1. Germline-derived CDR1 and CDR2 are KGHSH and LQKENI. V lost 3 bases to trimming and J lost 6 bases; unmatched junction nucleotides: 4. The CDR3 sequence is 13 residues long. This chain's CDR3 is CASSPTGVGEQYF. Written as DNA, the CDR3 is TGTGCCAGCTCACCGACAGGGGTGGGCGAGCAGTACTTC.

This chain connects TRBV5-8 to TRBJ1-2; the D gene is possibly TRBD1 (6 bases). This CDR3 region has 16 residues. Germline V gene data show CDR1 as SGHTS and CDR2 as YDEGEE. Trimming shortened V by 1 base and J by 0 bases, and 13 bases separated the two germline ends. The CDR3 spells CASSLRGNNPNYGYTF. DNA for the CDR3: TGTGCCAGCAGCTTGAGGGGGAACAACCCTAACTATGGCTACACCTTC.